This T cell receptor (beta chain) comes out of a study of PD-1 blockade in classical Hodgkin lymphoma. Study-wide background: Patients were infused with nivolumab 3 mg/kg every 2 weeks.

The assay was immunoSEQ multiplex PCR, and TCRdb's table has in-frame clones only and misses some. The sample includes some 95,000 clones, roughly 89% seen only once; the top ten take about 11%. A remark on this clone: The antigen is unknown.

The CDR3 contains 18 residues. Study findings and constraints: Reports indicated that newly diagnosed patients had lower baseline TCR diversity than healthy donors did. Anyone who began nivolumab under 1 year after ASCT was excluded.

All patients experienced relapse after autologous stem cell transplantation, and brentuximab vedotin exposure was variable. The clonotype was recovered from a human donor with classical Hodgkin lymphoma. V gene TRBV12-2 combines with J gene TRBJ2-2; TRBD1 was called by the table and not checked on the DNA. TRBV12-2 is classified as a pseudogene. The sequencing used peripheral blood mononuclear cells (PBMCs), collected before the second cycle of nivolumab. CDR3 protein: CASRLATRAGTVTGELFF. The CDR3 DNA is TGTGCAAGTCGCTTAGCGACCCGGGCCGGGACAGTCACCGGGGAGCTGTTTTTT.